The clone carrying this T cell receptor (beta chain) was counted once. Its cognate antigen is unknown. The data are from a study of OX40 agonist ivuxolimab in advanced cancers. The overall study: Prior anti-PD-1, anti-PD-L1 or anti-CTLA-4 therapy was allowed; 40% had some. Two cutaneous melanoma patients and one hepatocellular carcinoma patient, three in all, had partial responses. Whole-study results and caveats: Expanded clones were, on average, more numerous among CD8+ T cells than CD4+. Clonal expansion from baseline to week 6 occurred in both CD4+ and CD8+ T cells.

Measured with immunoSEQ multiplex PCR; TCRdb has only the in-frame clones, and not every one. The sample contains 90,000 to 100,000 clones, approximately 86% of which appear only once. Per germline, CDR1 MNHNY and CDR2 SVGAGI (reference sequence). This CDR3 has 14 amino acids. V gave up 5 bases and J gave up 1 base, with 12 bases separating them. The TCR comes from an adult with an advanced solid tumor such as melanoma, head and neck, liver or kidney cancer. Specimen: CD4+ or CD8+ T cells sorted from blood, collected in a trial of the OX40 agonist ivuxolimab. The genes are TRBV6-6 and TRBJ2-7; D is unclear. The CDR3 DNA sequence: TGTGCCAGCAGTGGCCTCGGGCGTTCCTACGAGCAGTACGTC. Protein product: CASSGLGRSYEQYV.